This TCR beta chain was captured in a study of T cell responses to AZD1222 COVID-19 vaccine (dated by TCRdb to about 2021). In the study overall: A total of 233 trial participants underwent TCR sequencing, of whom 207 received two doses of AZD1222 and some 25 received two doses of the MenACWY control vaccine. Trial participants were enrolled by age into subgroups of 18-55, 56-69 and 70-plus years, and around 140, 26 and 57 TCR-sequenced participants, respectively, were included in these subgroups. Study-level results and caveats: Conclusions about previously exposed vaccinees are limited, since just 5 or 6 AZD1222 recipients were seropositive for SARS-CoV-2 at baseline. Participants were mostly white British and included more females than males, and it was suggested by the authors that clonal diversity may have been underestimated. CD4 TCRs associated with the vaccine covered the entire spike protein, and the dominant responses were in regions 160-218 and 743-854. Reportedly, close to half of the unique spike-specific TCRs recognized epitopes lying outside the regions that are mutated in the B.1.351 and B.1.1.7 variants. Because no samples from the day 14 peak response were available, repertoires could be characterized only after the peak T cell response. After two AZD1222 doses, spike-specific TCR breadth and depth were significantly higher than at day 0 and than in MenACWY recipients. In the small 56-69-year group, the increase in depth fell short of significance, most likely because of low power.

The label giving this sample's time point can be read as: about 28 days (+/-7) after the second vaccine dose. AZD1222 recipients whose second dose came at about 4 weeks and those whose second dose came at about 12 weeks were combined into one group, since spike-specific TCR depth and breadth did not differ between the two schedules. Vaccinee samples were obtained from the UK trials COV001 and COV002, which included a single-blind randomized controlled phase 2/3 trial of AZD1222 (ChAdOx1 nCoV-19) in healthy adults. For TCRbeta chain sequencing, PBMC samples from trial participants were taken at day 0 and at day 28 after the second dose. The CDR3 regions of human TCRbeta chains were analyzed by immunosequencing. In the source study's methods: TCRs in the repertoires were compared against a reference library of SARS-CoV-2-specific TCRs that had been generated with the MIRA antigen-specificity platform. Breadth meant the fraction of unique TCRs that were SARS-CoV-2-associated, whereas depth meant the fraction of total T cells that were SARS-CoV-2-associated. Using the MIRA data, each spike-specific TCR was mapped to the spike region that the TCR reacts to and placed in a CD4 or CD8 class. Log10-transformed breadth and depth values were compared by one-way ANOVA with Sidak's multiple comparisons tests. TCRdb stores this immuneACCESS table with in-frame sequences only. Part of the clones is absent; in the studies checked, under half of the shortfall reflects unresolved V genes, and no reason is known for the rest. That table is the source of V, J and clone size, and D and trimming were worked out from the DNA. The sample table holds about 94,000 clones, of which 85% were seen once. The ten largest clones take up 4.5% to 5% of the sample.

Taken from the germline V gene (reference sequence), the CDR1 and CDR2 loops are LGHDT and YNNKEL. V gives up 6 bases and J gives up 4 bases, and the segment between their germline ends measures 12 bases. Including the terminal cysteine and phenylalanine, the CDR3 comprises 14 residues. The DNA shown is the 42-base CDR3, in frame from base 1. As concerns this clone: It has no known antigen specificity. Base quality data are lacking; no much larger clone is found one base away.

The rearrangement joined TRBV3-1 (or the pseudogene TRBV3-2) to TRBJ2-2; the D assignment is uncertain and may be TRBD1 or TRBD2, with 5 bases supporting each. Here the sequenced sample was peripheral blood, taken 28 days after the second AZD1222 dose. The receptor comes from an adult who received the AZD1222 COVID-19 vaccine. The bases read TGTGCCAGCAGTGAAAATGGGGGCACCGGGGAGCTGTTTTTT. Translated, it reads CASSENGGTGELFF.